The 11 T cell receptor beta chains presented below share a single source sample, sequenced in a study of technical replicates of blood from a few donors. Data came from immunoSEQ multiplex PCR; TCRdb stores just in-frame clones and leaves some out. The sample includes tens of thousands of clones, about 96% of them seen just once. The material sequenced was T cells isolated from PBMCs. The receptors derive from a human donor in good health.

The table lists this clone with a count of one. The CDR3 sequence is CASRFGVNTEAFF. DNA for the CDR3: TGTGCCAGCCGGTTTGGAGTAAACACTGAAGCTTTCTTT. The rearrangement joins TRBV27 to TRBJ1-1; D unresolved. This CDR3 spans 13 amino acids. CDR1 is MNHEY, CDR2 SMNVEV, per germline (reference sequence). Trimming took 8 bases from V and 2 from J, leaving 12 bases between them.

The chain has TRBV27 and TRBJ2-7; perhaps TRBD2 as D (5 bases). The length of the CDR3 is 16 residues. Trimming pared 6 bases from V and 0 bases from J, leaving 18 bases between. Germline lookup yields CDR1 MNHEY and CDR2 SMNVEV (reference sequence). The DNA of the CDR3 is TGTGCCAGCAGGAAAAATGCCGGGATGAGCTCCTACGAGCAGTACTTC. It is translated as CASRKNAGMSSYEQYF.

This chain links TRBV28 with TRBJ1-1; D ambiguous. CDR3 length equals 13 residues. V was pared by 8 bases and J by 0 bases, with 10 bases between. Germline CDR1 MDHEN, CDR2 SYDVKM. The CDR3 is CASRYSLNTEAFF. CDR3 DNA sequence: TGTGCCAGCCGATACAGCCTGAACACTGAAGCTTTCTTT.

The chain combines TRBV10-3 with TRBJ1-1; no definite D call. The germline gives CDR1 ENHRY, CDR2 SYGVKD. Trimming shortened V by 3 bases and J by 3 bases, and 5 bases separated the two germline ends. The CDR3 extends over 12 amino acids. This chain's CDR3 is CAISDRDTEAFF. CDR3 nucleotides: TGTGCCATCAGTGACCGGGACACTGAAGCTTTCTTT.

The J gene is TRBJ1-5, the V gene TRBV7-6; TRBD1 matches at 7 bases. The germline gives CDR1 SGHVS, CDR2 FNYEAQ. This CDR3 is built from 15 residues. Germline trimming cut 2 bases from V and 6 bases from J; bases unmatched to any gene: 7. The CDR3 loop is CASSLYSGGFQPQHF. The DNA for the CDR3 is TGTGCCAGCAGCTTATATTCAGGGGGTTTTCAGCCCCAGCATTTT. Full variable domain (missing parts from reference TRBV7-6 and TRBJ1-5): GAGVSQSPRYKVTKRGQDVALRCDPISGHVSLYWYRQALGQGPEFLTYFNYEAQQDKSGLPNDRFSAERPEGSISTLTIQRTEQRDSAMYRCASSLYSGGFQPQHFGDGTRLSIL.

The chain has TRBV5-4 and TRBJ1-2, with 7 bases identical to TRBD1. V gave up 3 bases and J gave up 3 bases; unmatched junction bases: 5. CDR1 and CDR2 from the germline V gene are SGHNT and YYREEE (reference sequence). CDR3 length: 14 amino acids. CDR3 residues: CASSWDRGYYGYTF. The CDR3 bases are TGTGCCAGCAGCTGGGACAGAGGATACTATGGCTACACCTTC.

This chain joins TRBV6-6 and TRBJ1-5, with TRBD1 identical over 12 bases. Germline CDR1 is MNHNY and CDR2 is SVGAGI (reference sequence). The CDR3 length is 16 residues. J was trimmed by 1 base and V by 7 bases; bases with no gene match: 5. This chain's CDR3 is CASKPGQGASNQPQHF. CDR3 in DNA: TGTGCCAGCAAACCGGGACAGGGGGCAAGCAATCAGCCCCAGCATTTT.

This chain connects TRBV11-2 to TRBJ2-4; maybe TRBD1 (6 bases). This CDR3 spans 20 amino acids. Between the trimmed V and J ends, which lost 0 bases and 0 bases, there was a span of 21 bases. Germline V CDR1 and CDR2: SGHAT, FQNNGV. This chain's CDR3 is CASSLETEGTPGVAKNIQYF. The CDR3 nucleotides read TGTGCCAGCAGCTTAGAGACCGAAGGGACCCCAGGGGTAGCCAAAAACATTCAGTACTTC. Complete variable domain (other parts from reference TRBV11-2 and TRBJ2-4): EAGVAQSPRYKIIEKRQSVAFWCNPISGHATLYWYQQILGQGPKLLIQFQNNGVVDDSQLPKDRFSAERLKGVDSTLKIQPAKLEDSAVYLCASSLETEGTPGVAKNIQYFGAGTRLSVL.

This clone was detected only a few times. The CDR3 sequence is CASSYRQEITEAFF. CDR3 nucleotide sequence: TGTGCCAGCAGTTACCGACAGGAGATCACTGAAGCTTTCTTT. This chain links TRBV7-9 with TRBJ1-1; perhaps TRBD1 as D (6 bases). The CDR3 length is 14 residues. V was shortened by 6 bases and J by 4 bases, with 15 bases between the two germline ends. Germline lookup yields CDR1 SEHNR and CDR2 FQNEAQ (reference sequence).

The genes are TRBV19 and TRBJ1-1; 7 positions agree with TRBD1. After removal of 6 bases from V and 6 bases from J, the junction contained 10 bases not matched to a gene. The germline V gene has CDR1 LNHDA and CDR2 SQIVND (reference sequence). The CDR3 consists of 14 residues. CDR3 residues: CASRITGALAEAFF. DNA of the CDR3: TGTGCCAGTAGGATTACAGGGGCGCTGGCTGAAGCTTTCTTT.

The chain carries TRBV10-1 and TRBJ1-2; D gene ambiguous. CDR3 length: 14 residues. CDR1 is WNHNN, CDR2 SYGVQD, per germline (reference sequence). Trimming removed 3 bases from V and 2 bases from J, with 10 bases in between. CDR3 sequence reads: CASSDYPSNYGYTF. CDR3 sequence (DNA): TGCGCCAGCAGTGACTATCCTTCGAACTATGGCTACACCTTC.